These T cell receptor beta chains were read from a single sample in a study of CD8+ T cells in alopecia areata. Assay: immunoSEQ multiplex PCR; the TCRdb copy retains only in-frame clones and omits some. The sample lists 150,000 to 200,000 clones, roughly half occurring once. The starting material was CD8+ T cells sorted from blood, obtained at roughly week 53, from a patient treated with tofacitinib. Receptors originate from a human donor with alopecia areata. The CDR3 runs from the conserved cysteine through the conserved F or W. Fields, in order: V gene, D gene, CDR3 protein. The D gene is left open where the match is weak.

>TRBV30|TRBD1
CAWSETDRGPYNEQFF
>TRBV4-1|-
CASSQGSGNEQFF
>TRBV6-1|-
CASGRTVSYEQYF
>TRBV5-6|-
CASSWSRGDEQYF
>TRBV27|TRBD1
CASSFSPGTGLSSYEQYF
>TRBV30|-
CAWSSEPYNEQFF
>TRBV19|TRBD1
CASSNTGGTKNIQYF
>TRBV27|-
CASSPHYSFNTEAFF
>TRBV4-1|TRBD1
CASSQLPGTGRGQDTQYF
>TRBV18|-
CASSASESNQPQHF
>TRBV5-1|-
CASSYGDSYNEQFF
>TRBV10-2|-
CASMGEGYNEQFF
>TRBV4-1|TRBD2
CASSVGIAGAYNEQFF
>TRBV19|TRBD1
CASRGDSHYQPQHF
>TRBV5-4|TRBD2
CASSISAGGSYEQYF
>TRBV27|TRBD2
CASGGESNTGELFF
>TRBV4-2|-
CASSLKGYGDQPQHF
>TRBV5-6|-
CASSRDTDYGYTF
>TRBV6-1|TRBD2
CAISQGLAGVTGELFF
>TRBV29-1|-
CSVGASEETQYF
>TRBV5-6|-
CASSGTPDFGQYF
>TRBV28|-
CASSFTDNTGELFF
>TRBV7-9|-
CASSLGSRYTDTQYF
>TRBV15|-
CATSRDQGYYGYTF
>TRBV5-1|-
CASSLIAGEFNEQFF
>TRBV4-1|-
CASSPGPLHFSYEQYF
>TRBV9|-
CASSAGYGYTF
>TRBV6-1|-
CASSESRGYGYTF
>TRBV18|-
CASSPGRDNYGYTF
>TRBV6-5|-
CASSKGTVTGELFF
>TRBV7-2|-
CASSLGSNTEAFF
>TRBV9|-
CASSYPGTDTQYF
>TRBV10-3|TRBD2
CAIMKTSGDNEQFF
>TRBV18|-
CASSASSYNSPLHF
>TRBV7-9|-
CASRAPSETQYF
>TRBV10-3|-
CAISDPTGYGYTF